This T cell receptor (beta chain) came from a study of PD-L1 blockade in urothelial cancer (dated by TCRdb to about 2017). Study-level background: Therapy was started at some point between 2014 and 2016 for all patients, and atezolizumab 1,200 mg was administered intravenously every 3 weeks. About 90% of the roughly 30 patients were males with bladder-origin urothelial cancer, and about two thirds of the roughly 30 reported a prior smoking history. Patients had an ECOG performance status of 0 or 1 and had received between 0 and 3 prior chemotherapy regimens. Blood samples were analyzed at 3 weeks after treatment start (second dose) and at 6 weeks after treatment start. Blood samples gave a median of about 150,000 T cells and 88,000 or so unique TCRs, with a median clonality of 0.080. The study, an exploratory multi-omic analysis, examined somatic, immune and clinical correlates of response to PD-L1 blockade with atezolizumab in urothelial cancer. TCR sequencing covered pretreatment tumor samples and matched, serially collected peripheral blood taken before and after atezolizumab treatment. Progression-free survival longer than 6 months counted as durable clinical benefit, and TCR features were additionally tested against both progression-free and overall survival. In the same patients who had TCR sequencing, pretreatment tumors also underwent whole exome sequencing and RNA sequencing. Durable clinical benefit was achieved by nine patients but not by the remaining 20. Pretreatment blood TCR-seq was available for nearly 30 patients, at least one posttreatment blood collection was obtained for approximately 25 patients, and tumor TCR-seq was available for approximately 25 patients.

The germline V gene sets CDR1 to SGHAT and CDR2 to FQNNGV. Relative to germline, V is 5 bases shorter and J is 7 bases shorter, with 15 bases between their ends. Inclusive of the bounding cysteine and phenylalanine, the CDR3 is 13 residues long. Of all the DNA, just the CDR3 is kept, 39 bases in frame from base 1. A remark on this clone: The antigen this receptor binds is unknown. There are no base qualities to consult, and no much larger clone falls within one base.

To estimate absolute template abundance from read counts, synthetic TCR analog templates were spiked into each PCR. The immunoSEQ assay was used to amplify TCRbeta CDR3 regions from genomic DNA with bias-controlled V and J gene primers. Rearranged TCRbeta segments were sequenced at approximately 20X coverage. Concerning the study's data processing: Clustering was used to correct sequencing errors, and CDR3s were annotated against IMGT to assign V, D and J genes. Downstream analyses used only productive TCRbeta rearrangements, leaving out any out-of-frame or stop-codon sequences. Clonality was calculated as one minus the Shannon entropy normalized by the log of the number of unique productive sequences. Fisher's exact test with Benjamini-Hochberg correction, using a cutoff of adjusted p below 0.01, was how clones that differed between time points or between blood and tumor were identified. The table was pulled from immuneACCESS by TCRdb, which kept in-frame rearrangements only. Such tables lose some clones; where checked, under half of the loss comes from unresolved V genes, and the rest has no known cause. D and trimming were read from the DNA, whereas the V and J calls and clone size are those reported in that table. The sample includes under 95,000 clones, with approximately 81% observed a single time. 13% to 15% of the sample goes to the ten largest clones.

Taken with the paper, the label for time point translates to: pretreatment peripheral blood. A cohort of 30 or so patients with locally advanced or metastatic urothelial carcinoma, treated at Memorial Sloan Kettering on a trial protocol, was included. Peripheral blood mononuclear cells were collected pretreatment and during treatment, with between 1 and 8 total time points obtained per patient. The Qiagen DNeasy Blood extraction kit was used to purify genomic DNA from total PBMCs and tumor samples. PBMCs were collected pretreatment and during treatment, and were isolated and stored as previously described. Here is what the overall study found, with its caveats: Patients with durable benefit showed greater expansion of tumor-associated TCR clones in peripheral blood 3 weeks after starting treatment (n of about 20, p = 0.022). A pretreatment peripheral blood TCR clonality below the median was linked to improved progression-free and overall survival. Small sample size (n ≈ 30) and many exploratory analyses mean the results are intended to be hypothesis-generating.

This receptor was obtained from a man aged 55 to 70 with urothelial cancer. This material consisted of PBMCs, taken around atezolizumab (anti-PD-L1) treatment. Recombination linked TRBV11-2 to TRBJ2-7, with a tentative D gene TRBD2 over 6 matching bases. The nucleotide sequence reads TGTGCCAGCAGCCAATCGGGGGTGGGTGAGCAGTACTTC. This encodes CASSQSGVGEQYF.